This T cell receptor (beta chain) was captured by sequencing in a study of blood T cell repertoires in COVID-19 (dated by TCRdb to 2018 to 2020). Turning to the overall study: Collaborator samples came from the United States, Italy and Spain and covered acute and convalescent phases of COVID-19. Nearly every sample came with metadata listing a de-identified subject ID, COVID-19 status, age in years and sex. HLA class I and class II types, where available, came from metadata supplied by the sample provider rather than from assay-based typing. The dataset comprised deeply sampled blood TCRbeta repertoires from subjects exposed to, actively infected with, or recovered from COVID-19. The prospective study material was composed of cDNA or gDNA derived from T cells, B-cell-depleted T cells, or PBMCs. The samples were drawn from two sources: the first 160 participants of the ongoing ImmuneRACE study, and 1,200 or so subjects contributed by 6 global collaborators. The repertoires were released in a freely available public database intended as a resource for research on the immune response to SARS-CoV-2. The paper's findings and limits, for the study overall: The amount of clinical and demographic metadata varied by source and participant and was provided uncurated.

Each collaborating institution followed its own protocols to collect whole blood in K2EDTA tubes. For TCRbeta analysis, collaborators shipped samples as frozen whole blood, isolated PBMCs, or DNA extracted from either of those sample types. TCRbeta CDR3 regions were amplified from genomic DNA using the immunoSEQ Assay, a bias-controlled multiplex PCR. Turning to the authors' computational methods: The number of nucleated cells in each sample was estimated from the amplification of reference gene primers within the assay. To quantify the absolute abundance of each unique TCRbeta CDR3 rearrangement, sequence reads were collapsed and filtered. For each sample, productive Simpson clonality was calculated as the square root of Simpson's diversity index across productive rearrangements. TCRdb took this table from immuneACCESS and kept in-frame rearrangements with V and J called. Such tables lack part of the clones; where checked against another copy, unresolved V genes explain under half of the gap, and the rest is unexplained. V, J and clone size reflect that table, while D and trimming were determined from the DNA. The sample data list about 140,000 clones, and 80% to 90% of these were observed just once. 1.5% of the sample rests with the top ten.

The CDR3 sequence holds 14 residues, the cysteine and phenylalanine included. CDR3 DNA is the only sequence kept; it has 42 bases, read in frame from the first base. Cut back by 4 bases and 4 bases, the V and J ends lie 12 bases apart. The germline V gene (reference sequence) provides CDR1 SEHNR and CDR2 FQNEAQ. On this clone itself: The antigen it binds to is not known. Base quality data are lacking; no much larger clone is found one base away.

Sequenced input: peripheral blood. This chain joins TRBV7-9 to TRBJ2-3; the D gene is unclear. The clonotype originates from a woman in her sixties or seventies with acute or convalescent COVID-19. The nucleotide sequence is given as TGTGCCAGCAGCTCCCCAGCGACCCCAGATACGCAGTATTTT. Translated, this is CASSSPATPDTQYF.